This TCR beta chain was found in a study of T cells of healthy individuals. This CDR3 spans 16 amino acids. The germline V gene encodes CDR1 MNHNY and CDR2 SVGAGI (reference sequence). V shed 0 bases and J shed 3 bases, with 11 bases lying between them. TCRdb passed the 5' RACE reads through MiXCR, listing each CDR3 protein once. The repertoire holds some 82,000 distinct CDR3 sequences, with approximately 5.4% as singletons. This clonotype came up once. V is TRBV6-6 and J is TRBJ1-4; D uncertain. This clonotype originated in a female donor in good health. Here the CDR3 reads CASSYSKYRANEKLFF. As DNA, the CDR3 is TGTGCCAGCAGTTACTCGAAGTACCGGGCTAATGAAAAACTGTTTTTT.